Following are 13 T cell receptor beta chains from one sample sequenced in a study of blood T cell repertoires in COVID-19. Produced via immunoSEQ multiplex PCR; TCRdb's table is partial and in-frame only. Of about 130,000 clones listed, roughly four fifths are singletons. Sequencing was done on a sample of PBMCs or T cells enriched from blood (not recorded which). The receptors stem from a man aged 50 to 60 who had recovered from COVID-19.

This clone was seen only once. The rearrangement uses TRBV6-5 and TRBJ1-1, with D hard to call. Trimming cost V 4 bases and J 3 bases, with 12 bases left between them. Germline loops: CDR1 MNHEY, CDR2 SVGAGI. The CDR3 covers 14 residues. The CDR3 nucleotides are TGTGCCAGCAGTTCCACCGGGAGGCACACTGAAGCTTTCTTT. The encoded protein is CASSSTGRHTEAFF.

This chain's CDR3 is CASSLQRGGDTQYF. CDR3 bases: TGTGCCAGCAGTTTACAGCGGGGGGGAGATACGCAGTATTTT. The chain carries TRBV28 and TRBJ2-3, with 10 positions matching TRBD2. The V and J ends lost 2 bases and 5 bases, in that order; junction bases with no gene match: 1. CDR1 is MDHEN and CDR2 is SYDVKM in the germline V gene. CDR3 length: 14 amino acids. The full variable domain, rest sourced from reference TRBV28 and TRBJ2-3, is DVKVTQSSRYLVKRTGEKVFLECVQDMDHENMFWYRQDPGLGLRLIYFSYDVKMKEKGDIPEGYSVSREKKERFSLILESASTNQTSMYLCASSLQRGGDTQYFGPGTRLTVL.

V gene TRBV5-1 combines with J gene TRBJ2-3, with 7 bases matching TRBD2. V lost 4 bases, J lost 1 base, and 6 bases stayed unmatched. This CDR3 spans 15 amino acids. Germline V gene sequence: CDR1 SGHRS, CDR2 YFSETQ. CDR3 DNA: TGCGCCAGCAGCCCGGGGGGTATGGGCACAGATACGCAGTATTTT. This gives the protein CASSPGGMGTDTQYF.

This clone was recorded only once. This chain links TRBV19 with TRBJ1-3, with D possibly matching TRBD1 (6 bases). Between the trimmed V and J ends, which lost 3 bases and 1 base, there was a span of 16 bases. The CDR3 runs 17 residues. Germline values: CDR1 LNHDA, CDR2 SQIVND (reference sequence). The CDR3 region has the DNA TGTGCCAGTAGTATCCAGGGACAAGGGCCTTCTGGAAACACCATATATTTT. This gives the protein CASSIQGQGPSGNTIYF.

The V and J genes are TRBV25-1 and TRBJ2-7; possibly TRBD2 for D (6 bases). The CDR3 covers 13 residues. Trimming removed 1 base from V and 8 bases from J, with 12 bases in between. Germline V gives CDR1 MGHDK, CDR2 SYGVNS. The CDR3 DNA is TGTGCCAGCAGTGAATTGAGGAGGGTCCAGCAGTACTTC. Translation gives CASSELRRVQQYF.

The chain joins TRBV12-5 to TRBJ2-2; 10 bases fit TRBD2. Germline lookup yields CDR1 LGHNT and CDR2 FRNRAP. This CDR3 is 16 amino acids long. With V trimmed by 7 bases and J by 6 bases, 11 bases remained unmatched. The CDR3, as DNA: TGTGCTAGTGCCCCCTGGAGCGGGGGGGCCCCCGGGGAGCTGTTTTTT. Translated: CASAPWSGGAPGELFF.

The gene calls are TRBV19 and TRBJ2-1; 12 bases match TRBD2. The ends lost 2 bases at V and 5 bases at J; junction bases unmatched: 13. Germline CDR1 is LNHDA and CDR2 is SQIVND (reference sequence). This CDR3 comprises 19 residues. DNA of the CDR3: TGTGCCAGTAGTATACCCCTGTGGCCTAGCGGGGGGGCCGACAATGAGCAGTTCTTC. Translation: CASSIPLWPSGGADNEQFF.

The chain uses TRBV7-2 and TRBJ1-5, with a weak D call TRBD1 (6 bases). The CDR3 contains 14 residues. CDR1 is SGHTA and CDR2 is FQGNSA in the germline V gene. Trimming took off 2 bases at V and 2 bases at J, with 7 bases between the two ends. In nucleotides, the CDR3 is TGTGCCAGCAGCTTATCAGGGGGCAATCAGCCCCAGCATTTT. This encodes CASSLSGGNQPQHF. Variable domain in full (rest from reference TRBV7-2 and TRBJ1-5): GAGVSQSPSNKVTEKGKDVELRCDPISGHTALYWYRQSLGQGLEFLIYFQGNSAPDKSGLPSDRFSAERTGGSVSTLTIQRTQQEDSAVYLCASSLSGGNQPQHFGDGTRLSIL.

The J gene is TRBJ1-6, the V gene TRBV5-4; 7 bases align to TRBD1. Germline V CDR1 and CDR2: SGHNT, YYREEE (reference sequence). This CDR3 is 18 amino acids long. The V gene end was trimmed by 1 base and the J gene end by 9 bases; junction bases not matched to a gene: 16. The CDR3 coding sequence is TGTGCCAGCAGCTTGTGGGGAAGACAGGGTTCGGTGAGTTCACCCCTCCACTTT. Translation gives CASSLWGRQGSVSSPLHF. Looking up the rest from reference TRBV5-4 and TRBJ1-6 gives the full variable domain: ETGVTQSPTHLIKTRGQQVTLRCSSQSGHNTVSWYQQALGQGPQFIFQYYREEENGRGNFPPRFSGLQFPNYSSELNVNALELDDSALYLCASSLWGRQGSVSSPLHFGNGTRLTVT.

DNA of the CDR3: TGTGCCAGCAGACAGACAGCGAACACTGAAGCTTTCTTT. It translates to CASRQTANTEAFF. V usage is TRBV6-5 and J usage is TRBJ1-1, with a tentative D call TRBD1 (5 bases). Per germline, CDR1 MNHEY and CDR2 SVGAGI. The CDR3 is made up of 13 amino acids. V shed 6 bases and J shed 1 base, with 9 bases lying between them.

The CDR3 here is CATRQGWGNTIYF. The CDR3 DNA reads as TGTGCCACCCGACAGGGATGGGGAAACACCATATATTTT. The rearrangement uses TRBV19 and TRBJ1-3; 7 nucleotides agree with TRBD1. Germline CDR1 and CDR2: LNHDA and SQIVND (reference sequence). The CDR3 is 13 amino acids. Germline trimming cut 10 bases from V and 4 bases from J; bases unmatched to any gene: 7.

This sequence joins TRBV24-1 and TRBJ1-1; perhaps TRBD1 as D (5 bases). Germline V lookup: CDR1 KGHDR, CDR2 SFDVKD. Trimming cost V 3 bases and J 0 bases, with 10 bases left between them. The CDR3 contains 15 residues. CDR3 residues: CATSDLTVMNTEAFF. The DNA for the CDR3 is TGTGCCACCAGTGATCTGACAGTGATGAACACTGAAGCTTTCTTT.

In its sample, this clone was seen once. The V call is TRBV12-1, the J call TRBJ2-1; no check of the table's D call, TRBD2, against the DNA was made. TRBV12-1 counts as a pseudogene. The CDR3 consists of 18 residues. In DNA form, the CDR3 reads TGTGCCAGCAGCTTTACTAGCGGGGGCTCCCTCTCCTACAATGAGCAGTTCTTC. Its translation is CASSFTSGGSLSYNEQFF.